The sequence of this TCR beta chain was determined in a study of cytomegalovirus exposure and HLA in healthy donors (TCRdb year 2017). Concerning the study at large: According to an earlier analysis of 587 of the donors, about 170 million T cells yielded 117 million unique TCR beta sequences and approximately 300 Gb of sequence data. Roughly 300 gigabases of sequencing data and around 80 million unique TCR sequences made up an early release that covered approximately 700 HLA-typed donors. Of the 398 genotyped donors, about 84% fell in the genetic ancestry cluster associated with self-reported Caucasian donors. The study aimed to test whether cataloging public T cell receptors could reveal signatures of past pathogen exposure. Using immunosequencing, the study profiled T cell repertoires from 666 subjects and related those repertoires to cytomegalovirus serostatus. A separate validation cohort of about 110 different subjects was used in addition to the roughly 670-subject first cohort. High-throughput TCR immunosequencing, statistical association of individual TCRs with disease status, and machine learning were combined to predict cytomegalovirus infection status. To study patterns of TCR occurrence, a later analysis re-analyzed previously published TCR beta repertoires from 700 or so donors and added high-resolution HLA genotyping. Rather than drawing on any new phenotypic data, the later analysis identified candidate immune exposures from TCR beta sequences and the way those sequences occurred across donors. An earlier analysis of 500 to 750 of the donors applied high-throughput TCR beta sequencing to assess whether each TCR beta V gene segment acted as functional or pseudogenic. Alongside the repertoire data, information on donor age, sex, ethnicity and CMV serostatus was compiled. Genome-wide SNP genotypes for about 65% of the 666 donors were used in a later genetic analysis, which treated that subset as a discovery cohort. Every repertoire in the discovery cohort had been generated on one and the same sequencing platform. HLA typing included class I and class II loci at four-digit resolution. The number of donors typed differed by locus, with roughly 629-640 for A, B, C, DRB1 and DQB1, roughly 520 for DQA1, over 600 for DPA1, and around 430 for DPB1. About five DR-DQ haplotypes were handled as single units for association and clustering because linkage in the cohort was strong. On average, about 240,000 unique TCR beta nucleotide sequences were sequenced per donor among about 400 genotyped donors of the cohort, with roughly 18% of those sequences being non-productive.

The cohort comprised fewer than 700 healthy bone marrow donors. All cohort members were sampled while nominally healthy, although unrecorded immune exposures were likely present. The donor was CMV seronegative and was included in the group of a few hundred seronegative cohort members. A peripheral blood sample was collected from each donor, and TCR beta sequencing was performed on peripheral blood mononuclear cells. Genomic DNA was extracted from the blood cell samples with the Qiagen DNeasy Blood Extraction Kit. Remarks on this clone: What antigen it recognizes has not been identified. Within one base of it there is no much larger clone, and no base qualities were kept.

Summary of the overall study and its limitations: According to the authors, the approach could potentially be generalized to other disease states and immunological phenotypes. A further reported finding was that TCR beta sequences accurately predicted the HLA-A and HLA-B alleles for most subjects in the first cohort. A few of the identified cytomegalovirus-associated TCR beta chains were confirmed in vitro to be specific for cytomegalovirus antigens. A later analysis reported that several top co-occurrence clusters appeared linked to parvovirus B19, influenza, CMV and Epstein-Barr virus. In a later analysis, the rate of TCR association differed among HLA loci, with DRB1 alleles having the most associated TCRs and HLA-C alleles having the fewest. Most TCR sequences were seen in very few donors, while some public TCRs were found in many individuals. When HLA alleles, especially DR and DQ, strongly co-occurred, TCR associations were difficult to assign to individual alleles. Approximately 18 rarely observed V segments, including chromosome 9 orphons, were excluded from the earlier analysis of almost 600 of the donors because counts were too low. Presence/absence analyses assumed roughly uniform sequencing depth across donors, an assumption that may not hold. Because some donors lacked HLA typing at each locus, the association tests relied only on the typed subset. Cytomegalovirus status was reported to be diagnosed by the classifier with high specificity and sensitivity in both the original and validation cohorts. This cohort had only TCR beta chains sequenced, and the lack of alpha or paired-chain data limited which features could be detected. In the study, approximately 160 TCR beta chains were listed as associated with cytomegalovirus. In an earlier analysis of some 640 of the donors, most TCR beta V segments were observed in productive rearrangements about 90% or about 30% of the time, broadly matching IMGT annotations. Linkage disequilibrium might explain the correlated functional status among segregating V segments, but an unknown experimental factor could not be ruled out. In a later analysis, HLA-associated TCR beta chains showed more clonal expansion and lower generation probabilities than non-associated chains that were equally common. A later analysis associated 16,951 TCR beta sequences with specific HLA alleles at a false discovery rate of 0.05. Immune exposure information for the cohort was limited to CMV serostatus. According to a later genetic analysis, donors in an Asian-associated ancestry cluster had fewer N-insertions in productive TCRs than the approximately 710-donor mean. In a later analysis, most CMV-associated TCR beta chains were found to appear HLA-restricted, with HLA associations seemingly driven largely by CMV exposure. A cluster of highly shared sequence variants was judged likely to represent a technical artifact of the sequencing pipeline. V-gene and J-gene trimming of TCR beta chains was associated with a missense DCLRE1C variant in a later genetic analysis, and the association was replicated in an independent cohort.

The protocol used for the library was the immunoSEQ multiplex PCR assay. A mixture of 60 forward primers for TCR Vbeta segments and 13 reverse primers for TCR Jbeta segments was used in the multiplex PCR. The CDR3 region of rearranged TCR beta genes was amplified from genomic DNA by a multiplex PCR assay. Amplified TCR beta libraries were sequenced as 87-base-pair reads on the Illumina HiSeq System. For the original study's pipeline: Across the 670 or so repertoires, a later analysis counted approximately 83 million unique TCR beta chains, about 10 million of which were shared by at least two donors. A nearest-neighbor algorithm error-corrected the raw reads and collapsed the reads into unique sequences, merging closely related sequences to remove PCR and sequencing errors. Alignment of CDR3 sequences to IMGT reference sequences was used to assign V, D and J gene segments. For a sequence to be retained, at least a six-nucleotide match to both a V gene segment and a J gene segment was required. Rearrangements were called productive when the CDR3 lacked stop codons and stayed in frame with V and J; all others were non-productive. CDR3 was defined according to IMGT convention as the region running from the second conserved V-encoded cysteine to the conserved J-encoded phenylalanine. The earlier analysis of about 590 of the donors excluded sequences that lacked an unambiguous match to a single V gene segment. In an earlier analysis of 587 of the donors, V segments were called functional above 56.7% productive rearrangements and were called segregating when the between-donor standard deviation exceeded 5%. A statistical classification framework was developed to diagnose cytomegalovirus status using the catalog of TCR beta chain sequences. In a later analysis, TCR nucleotide sequences were compared against IMGT/GENE-DB human TR gene sequences so that V and J genes could be assigned. A later analysis assigned CDR3 sequences and most-parsimonious VDJ recombination scenarios with the TCRdist pipeline. A later analysis defined each TCR beta chain by its CDR3 amino acid sequence plus V-gene family, and excluded reads lacking a unique V-gene family. A later analysis removed 550 to 650 highly shared, low-generation-probability nucleotide sequences to deal with suspected cross-contamination and a sequencing artifact. In a later analysis, a clonal expansion index was calculated for each public chain from normalized within-repertoire ranks of inferred template counts. In a later analysis, generation probabilities were computed using a VDJ recombination model fitted to out-of-frame rearrangements, and the results were checked against IGoR. Hypergeometric tests were used in a later analysis to score TCR-TCR, TCR-HLA and TCR-CMV co-occurrence, with a repertoire-size bias correction applied to the TCR pairs. A later analysis estimated false discovery rates by permuting HLA or CMV assignments 20 times. A later analysis grouped co-occurring TCRs with DBSCAN, adding TCRdist sequence similarity when clustering within HLA-allele-positive subsets. Repertoires with fewer than 30,000 or more than 120,000 public chains were left out of co-occurrence clustering, as were five repertoires with anomalous nucleotide sharing. TCRdb holds this immuneACCESS table with in-frame rearrangements only. Some clones are missing; in checked studies, unresolved V genes explain under half, and the rest has no known cause. V, J and clone size derive from that table, while D and trimming were established from the DNA sequence. Here the sample has 200,000 or so clones; approximately 88% occur a single time. The top ten clonotypes cover 0.71% of the sample.

This receptor was obtained from a boy aged 2-15 years in good health and CMV-seronegative. Sequenced sample: PBMCs.

The sequence in DNA is TGTGCCAGCAGTGAAGCCAGGGTAACCAACGAGCAGTACTTC. This encodes CASSEARVTNEQYF. Recombination linked TRBV6-1 to TRBJ2-7; perhaps TRBD1 is the D gene, with 5 bases matching. The junction shows trimming of 0 bases on V and 5 bases on J, plus 11 bases between the germline ends. As encoded in the germline V gene, CDR1 is MNHNS while CDR2 is SASEGT. Its CDR3 holds 14 amino acids, cysteine through phenylalanine. Only CDR3 DNA is held: 42 bases, read in frame from base 1.